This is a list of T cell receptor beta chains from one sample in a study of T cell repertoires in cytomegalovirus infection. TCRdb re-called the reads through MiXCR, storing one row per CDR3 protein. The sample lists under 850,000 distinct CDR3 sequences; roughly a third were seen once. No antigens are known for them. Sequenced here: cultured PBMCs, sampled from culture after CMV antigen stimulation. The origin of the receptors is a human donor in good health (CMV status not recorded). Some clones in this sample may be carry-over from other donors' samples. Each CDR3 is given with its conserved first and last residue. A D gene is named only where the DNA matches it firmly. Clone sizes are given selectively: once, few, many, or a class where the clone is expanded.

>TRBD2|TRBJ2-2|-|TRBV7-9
TGTGCCAGCAGTCCGGGGGGAGGACCGAACACCGGGGAGCTGTTTTTT
CASSPGGGPNTGELFF
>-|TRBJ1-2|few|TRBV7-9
TGTGCCAGCAGCTTCACGGGCCCGGGATATGGCTACACCTTC
CASSFTGPGYGYTF
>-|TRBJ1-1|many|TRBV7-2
TGTGCCAGCAGCCCCGGGGGCCTCCGGGATCCACCCTTT
CASSPGGLRDPPF
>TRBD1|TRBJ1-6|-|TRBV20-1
TGCAGTGCTAGAGTAGGACAGGGCATCTCTTCACCCCTCCACTTT
CSARVGQGISSPLHF
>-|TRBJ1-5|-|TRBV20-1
TGCAGTGCTAGGTTTGTCCTCGATCAGCCCCAGCATTTT
CSARFVLDQPQHF
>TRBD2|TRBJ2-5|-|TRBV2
TGTGCCAGCACCGCGACTAGCGGGGGGGCTATTGGGACCCAGTACTTC
CASTATSGGAIGTQYF
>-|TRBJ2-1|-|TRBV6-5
TGTGCCAGCAGTTACTCGTCCGGGCGGCCCTCCTACAATGAGCAGTTCTTC
CASSYSSGRPSYNEQFF
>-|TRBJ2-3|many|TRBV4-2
TGTGCCAGCAGCCCACACCCCCGCGAGGAGTCAGATACGCAGTATTTT
CASSPHPREESDTQYF
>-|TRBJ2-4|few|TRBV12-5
TGTGCTAGTGGTTTGGTACCCGGCAGCTTAAACATTCAGTACTTC
CASGLVPGSLNIQYF
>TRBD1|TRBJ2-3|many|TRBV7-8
TGTGCCAGCAGCTCCCAGGACAGGCGAAGCACAGATACGCAGTATTTT
CASSSQDRRSTDTQYF
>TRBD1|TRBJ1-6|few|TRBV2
TGTGCCAGCAGCGGACAGGAGAATTCACCCCTCCACTTT
CASSGQENSPLHF
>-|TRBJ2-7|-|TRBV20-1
TGCAGTGCTAGACCGTGGGTGGAGGTGAACGAGCAGTACTTC
CSARPWVEVNEQYF
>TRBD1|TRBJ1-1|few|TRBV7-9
TGTGCCAGCAGCCTCACCGGGACAGACAAAATGAACACTGAAGCTTTCTTT
CASSLTGTDKMNTEAFF
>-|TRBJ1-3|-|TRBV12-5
TGTGCTAGTGGTTTCTTTTTCGGGCTTGGAAACACCATATATTTT
CASGFFFGLGNTIYF
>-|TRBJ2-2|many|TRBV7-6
TGTGCCAGCAGCTTAGCGGGGGGACCTACCGGGGAGCTGTTTTTT
CASSLAGGPTGELFF
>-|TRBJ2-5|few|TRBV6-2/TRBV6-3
TGTGCCAGCAGTCCGGACTTTCGGGGGCAGACCCAGTACTTC
CASSPDFRGQTQYF
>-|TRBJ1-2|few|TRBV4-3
TGCGCCAGCAGCCAAGATGTTTCCCCGTACAGATTCCACACCTTC
CASSQDVSPYRFHTF
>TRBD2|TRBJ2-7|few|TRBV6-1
TGTGCCAGCAGCGCACCATATGGACTAGCGGGGGTCTACGAGCAGTACTTC
CASSAPYGLAGVYEQYF
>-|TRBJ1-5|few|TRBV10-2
TGCGCCACCCGGACGGCGGGGTATAGCAATCAGCCCCAGCATTTT
CATRTAGYSNQPQHF
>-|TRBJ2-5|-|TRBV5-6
TGTGCCAGCAGCTTGGCGGATATGGGGGGACAAGAGACCCAGTACTTC
CASSLADMGGQETQYF
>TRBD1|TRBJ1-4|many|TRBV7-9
TGTGCCAGCACCCTAGCCAAACCGGGACAGGGGTTAGAAAAACTGTTTTTT
CASTLAKPGQGLEKLFF
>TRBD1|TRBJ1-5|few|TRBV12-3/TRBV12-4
TGTGCCAGCAGTTTCGACAGGGCCGGTCAGCCCCAGCATTTT
CASSFDRAGQPQHF
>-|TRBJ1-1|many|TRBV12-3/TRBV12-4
TGTGCCAGCAGTCCCACCCATGCGAACACTGAAGCTTTCTTT
CASSPTHANTEAFF
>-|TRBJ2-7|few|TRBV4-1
TGCGCCAGCTTCGTCAATCATACCCGAATGCAGTACTTC
CASFVNHTRMQYF
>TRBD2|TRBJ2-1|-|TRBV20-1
TGCAGTGCTGTTAGCGGGATTGGGTACAATGAGCAGTTCTTC
CSAVSGIGYNEQFF
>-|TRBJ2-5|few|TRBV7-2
TGTGCCAGCAGCTTAGGGGGGTGGACAGACGACCAAGAGACCCAGTACTTC
CASSLGGWTDDQETQYF
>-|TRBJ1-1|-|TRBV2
TGTGCCTCGGGAGTTAGAGAAGCTTTCTTT
CASGVREAFF
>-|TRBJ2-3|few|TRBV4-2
TGTGCCAGCAGCTATAAGATTCAGGAACTAGCTGTGACAGATACGCAGTATTTT
CASSYKIQELAVTDTQYF
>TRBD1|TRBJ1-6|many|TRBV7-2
TGTGCCAGCAGCCTACGGACAGGGATGAATTCACCCCTCCACTTT
CASSLRTGMNSPLHF
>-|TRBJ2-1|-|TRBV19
TGTGCCAGTAGTATTCCGACGCTACCCCATGAGCAGTTCTTC
CASSIPTLPHEQFF
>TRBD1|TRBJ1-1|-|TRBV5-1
TGCGCCAGCAGCTTGCGGCCAGGGGGTTTTACTGAAGCTTTCTTT
CASSLRPGGFTEAFF
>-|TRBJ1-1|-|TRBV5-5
TGTGCCAGCAGCTTGGATTCCGGGGCCGGAAACACTGAAGCTTTCTTT
CASSLDSGAGNTEAFF
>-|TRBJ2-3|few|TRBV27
TGTGCCAGCAGTACGACCAGCGGAGTCGCCACAGATACGCAGTATTTT
CASSTTSGVATDTQYF
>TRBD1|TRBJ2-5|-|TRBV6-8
TGTGCCAGCAGTTACTCGGGGACAGGATTCCAAGAGACCCAGTACTTC
CASSYSGTGFQETQYF
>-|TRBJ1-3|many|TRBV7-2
TGTGCCAGCAGTCCACGTCCCGGAAACACCATATATTTT
CASSPRPGNTIYF
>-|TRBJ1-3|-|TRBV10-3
TGTGCCATCAGTGTGAACTTAGAGACAGTCGGAAACACCATATATTTT
CAISVNLETVGNTIYF
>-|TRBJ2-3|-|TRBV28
TGTGCCAGCAGTTTGAGGATTCGAAGACTCCAGTATTTT
CASSLRIRRLQYF
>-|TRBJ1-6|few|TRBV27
TGTGCCAGCAGCCTCACTCGGCGTTCACCCCTCCACTTT
CASSLTRRSPLHF
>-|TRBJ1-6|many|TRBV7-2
TGTGCCAGCAGCTTAAGGCCCGCGCAGAATAATTCACCCCTCCACTTT
CASSLRPAQNNSPLHF
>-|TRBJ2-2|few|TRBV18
TGTGCCAGCTCACCACGGGTTCTGGAGGACGGGGAGCTGTTTTTT
CASSPRVLEDGELFF
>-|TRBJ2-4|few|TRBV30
TGTGCCTGGAGTGTCGGCAAGGGCGCCAGGGGCATTCAGTACTTC
CAWSVGKGARGIQYF
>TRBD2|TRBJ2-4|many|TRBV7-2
TGTGCCAGCAGCGTTTATCGGACGGGAGGGGGGGACATTCAGTACTTC
CASSVYRTGGGDIQYF
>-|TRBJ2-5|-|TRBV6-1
TGTGCCAGCACGGGAGAGGTGATCATAGTTGGACCAGAGACCCAGTACTTC
CASTGEVIIVGPETQYF
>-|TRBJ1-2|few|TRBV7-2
TGTGCCAGCAGCCGCGGACGGGAGAATGGCTACACCTTC
CASSRGRENGYTF
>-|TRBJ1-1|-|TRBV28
TGTGCCAGCAGTTTTCTGCGTGGGGTTGGGGCTGAAGCTTTCTTT
CASSFLRGVGAEAFF
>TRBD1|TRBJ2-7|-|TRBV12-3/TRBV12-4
TGTGCCAGCAGTTTCGGGACAGAACAGTACTTC
CASSFGTEQYF
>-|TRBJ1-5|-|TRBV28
TGTGCCAGCAGTTTATCCCCGTGGGTGGATAATGGCAATCAGCCCCAGCATTTT
CASSLSPWVDNGNQPQHF
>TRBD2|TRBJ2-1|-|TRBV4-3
TGCGCCAGCAGCCAAGTCGTGGCGGGGGGCTACAATGAGCAGTTCTTC
CASSQVVAGGYNEQFF
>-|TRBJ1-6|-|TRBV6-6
TGTGCCAGCAGTCGCGTGTGGGGGGAAGGGTCCTATAATTCACCCCTCCACTTT
CASSRVWGEGSYNSPLHF
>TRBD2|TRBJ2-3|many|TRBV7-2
TGTGCCAGCAGCTTAGTTCCTAGCGGGAGCACAGATACGCAGTATTTT
CASSLVPSGSTDTQYF
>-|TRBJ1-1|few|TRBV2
TGTGCCAGCAGCGGGGCGCAAAGTAGGGGTACTGAAGCTTTCTTT
CASSGAQSRGTEAFF
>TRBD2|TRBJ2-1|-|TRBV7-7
TGTGCCAGCAGCTCCCCCAGCGGGAGCCCCCCCAATGAGCAGTTCTTC
CASSSPSGSPPNEQFF